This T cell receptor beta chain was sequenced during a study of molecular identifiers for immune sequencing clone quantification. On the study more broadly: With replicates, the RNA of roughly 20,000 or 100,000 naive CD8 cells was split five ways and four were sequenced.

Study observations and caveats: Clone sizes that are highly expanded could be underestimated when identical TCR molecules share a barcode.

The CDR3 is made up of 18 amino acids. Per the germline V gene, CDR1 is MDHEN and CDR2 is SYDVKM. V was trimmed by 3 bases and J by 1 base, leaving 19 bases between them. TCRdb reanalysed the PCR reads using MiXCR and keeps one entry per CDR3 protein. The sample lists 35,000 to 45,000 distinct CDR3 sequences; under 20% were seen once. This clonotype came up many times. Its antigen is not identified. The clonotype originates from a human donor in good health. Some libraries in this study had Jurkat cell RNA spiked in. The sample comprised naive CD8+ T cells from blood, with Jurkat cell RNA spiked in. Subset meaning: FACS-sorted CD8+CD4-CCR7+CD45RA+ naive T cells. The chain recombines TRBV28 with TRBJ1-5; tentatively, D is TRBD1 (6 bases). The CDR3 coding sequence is TGTGCCAGCAGTTTCACCCGCGGACAGAGATTCAGCAATCAGCCCCAGCATTTT. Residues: CASSFTRGQRFSNQPQHF. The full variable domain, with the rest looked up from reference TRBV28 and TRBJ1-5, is DVKVTQSSRYLVKRTGEKVFLECVQDMDHENMFWYRQDPGLGLRLIYFSYDVKMKEKGDIPEGYSVSREKKERFSLILESASTNQTSMYLCASSFTRGQRFSNQPQHFGDGTRLSIL.